One and the same sample provided the 12 T cell receptor beta chains below, sequenced in a study of blood T cell repertoires in COVID-19. Measured with immunoSEQ multiplex PCR; TCRdb has only the in-frame clones, and not every one. The sample contains approximately 210,000 clones, approximately 84% of which appear only once. Sequenced: peripheral blood. Receptors were obtained from a man aged 50-60 years with COVID-19, enrolled during active disease.

This chain connects TRBV11-3 to TRBJ2-5, with 7 bases matching TRBD2. Germline CDR1 is SGHNT and CDR2 is YENEEA. The CDR3 is 15 residues long. V was clipped by 0 bases and J by 5 bases; unmatched bases: 6. The CDR3: CASSLDSGMSETQYF. CDR3 nucleotide sequence: TGTGCCAGCAGCTTAGACAGCGGGATGTCGGAGACCCAGTACTTC. Variable domain in full (rest from reference TRBV11-3 and TRBJ2-5): EAGVVQSPRYKIIEKKQPVAFWCNPISGHNTLYWYLQNLGQGPELLIRYENEEAVDDSQLPKDRFSAERLKGVDSTLKIQPAELGDSAVYLCASSLDSGMSETQYFGPGTRLLVL.

This clone was counted many times. This chain connects TRBV2 to TRBJ2-1; D is undetermined. V gave up 4 bases and J gave up 7 bases, with 11 bases separating them. The germline V gene has CDR1 SNHLY and CDR2 FYNNEI. The CDR3 is 13 residues long. The CDR3, as DNA: TGTGCCAGCAGTGTTGCGCTTCGAAATGAGCAGTTCTTC. Amino acids: CASSVALRNEQFF.

The rearrangement links TRBV18 to TRBJ1-1; D is perhaps TRBD1 (6 bases). Germline assignment: CDR1 KGHSH and CDR2 LQKENI. Deletions cut 2 bases from V and 1 base from J, with 8 bases between. The CDR3 spans 14 residues. The CDR3, as DNA: TGTGCCAGCTCACCAACACAGGGGAACACTGAAGCTTTCTTT. It translates to CASSPTQGNTEAFF.

V usage is TRBV28 and J usage is TRBJ2-7; 10 nucleotides agree with TRBD1. J was trimmed by 0 bases and V by 3 bases; bases with no gene match: 11. This CDR3 comprises 18 residues. Germline lookup yields CDR1 MDHEN and CDR2 SYDVKM. The CDR3 DNA reads as TGTGCCAGCAGTTTTCATGAGACAGGGGGCTATCGCTCCTACGAGCAGTACTTC. Its protein is CASSFHETGGYRSYEQYF. Complete variable domain (other parts from reference TRBV28 and TRBJ2-7): DVKVTQSSRYLVKRTGEKVFLECVQDMDHENMFWYRQDPGLGLRLIYFSYDVKMKEKGDIPEGYSVSREKKERFSLILESASTNQTSMYLCASSFHETGGYRSYEQYFGPGTRLTVT.

The V gene is TRBV19, the J gene TRBJ1-1, with D maybe TRBD1 (6 bases). CDR1 LNHDA and CDR2 SQIVND come from the germline V gene (reference sequence). Deletions cut 4 bases from V and 0 bases from J, with 9 bases between. This CDR3 comprises 14 residues. The CDR3 spells CASSRTGLNTEAFF. The CDR3 DNA sequence: TGTGCCAGTAGTAGAACAGGGTTGAACACTGAAGCTTTCTTT.

The genes are TRBV19 and TRBJ1-2; TRBD1 is a possible D gene (6 bases). Germline assignment: CDR1 LNHDA and CDR2 SQIVND (reference sequence). The CDR3 is made up of 15 amino acids. With 3 bases removed from V and 3 bases from J, the gap between germline ends came to 14 bases. The CDR3: CASSIRTDFDYGYTF. Here the CDR3 DNA reads TGTGCCAGTAGTATCCGGACAGACTTTGACTATGGCTACACCTTC.

The rearrangement links TRBV28 to TRBJ2-5; 8 bases are a match to TRBD1. Trimming removed 2 bases from V and 2 bases from J; junction bases left unmatched: 4. Germline CDR1 reads MDHEN; CDR2 reads SYDVKM. The CDR3 sequence is 15 residues long. The CDR3 DNA sequence: TGTGCCAGCAGTTTACCCGGACAGGGTCAAGAGACCCAGTACTTC. Residues: CASSLPGQGQETQYF.

V is TRBV28 and J is TRBJ2-1; 15 bases fit TRBD2. Trimming at V came to 6 bases and at J to 6 bases, leaving 9 bases not matched to a gene. The CDR3 loop spans 17 amino acids. The germline V gene encodes CDR1 MDHEN and CDR2 SYDVKM. The CDR3 bases are TGTGCCAGCAGCTGGACTAGCGGGGGGGCCTTTGGCAATGAGCAGTTCTTC. Encoded protein: CASSWTSGGAFGNEQFF.

The chain links TRBV6-1 to TRBJ2-1, with 8 bases fitting TRBD2. This CDR3 spans 17 amino acids. The V gene's germline CDR1 is MNHNS and CDR2 SASEGT. V lost 4 bases, J lost 2 bases, and 10 bases stayed unmatched. CDR3 coding DNA: TGTGCCAGCAGTGTGGCTAGCGGGTTGGGTACCTACAATGAGCAGTTCTTC. This codes for CASSVASGLGTYNEQFF.

In its sample, this clone was seen once. The chain is built from TRBV7-9 and TRBJ2-7; possibly TRBD1 for D (5 bases). The germline gives CDR1 SEHNR, CDR2 FQNEAQ (reference sequence). The CDR3 extends over 11 amino acids. V shed 3 bases and J shed 7 bases, with 7 bases lying between them. The CDR3 nucleotides are TGTGCCAGCAGCTTCACAGGAGAGCAGTACTTC. It specifies CASSFTGEQYF.

The chain joins TRBV30 to TRBJ1-1; D is unresolved. V was trimmed by 2 bases and J by 1 base, leaving 14 bases between them. From germline, CDR1 is GTSNPN and CDR2 SVGIG (reference sequence). The CDR3 is 15 amino acids. For the CDR3, the DNA is TGTGCCTGGAGTTATCCGCGTGGAGAGAACACTGAAGCTTTCTTT. Its translation is CAWSYPRGENTEAFF.

The V and J genes are TRBV19 and TRBJ1-4; D gene unclear. Trimming removed 6 bases from V and 2 bases from J, with 10 bases in between. The CDR3 has 14 amino acids. From germline, CDR1 is LNHDA and CDR2 SQIVND (reference sequence). CDR3 DNA: TGTGCCAGTAGGCGGACTCCTACTAATGAAAAACTGTTTTTT. Protein sequence: CASRRTPTNEKLFF.